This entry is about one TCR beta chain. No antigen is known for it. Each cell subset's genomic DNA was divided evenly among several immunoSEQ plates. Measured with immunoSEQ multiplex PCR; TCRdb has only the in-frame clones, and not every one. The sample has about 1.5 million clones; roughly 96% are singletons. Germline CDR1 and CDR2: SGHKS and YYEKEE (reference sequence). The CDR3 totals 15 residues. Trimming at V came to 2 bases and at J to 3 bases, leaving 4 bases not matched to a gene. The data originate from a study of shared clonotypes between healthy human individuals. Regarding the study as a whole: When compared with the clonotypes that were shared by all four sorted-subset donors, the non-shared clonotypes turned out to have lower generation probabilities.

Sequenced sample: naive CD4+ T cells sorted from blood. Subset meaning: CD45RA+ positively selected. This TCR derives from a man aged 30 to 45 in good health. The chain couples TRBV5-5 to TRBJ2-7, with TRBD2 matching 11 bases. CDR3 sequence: CASSFRLAGSYEQYF. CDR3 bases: TGTGCCAGCAGCTTCAGACTAGCGGGGAGCTACGAGCAGTACTTC.